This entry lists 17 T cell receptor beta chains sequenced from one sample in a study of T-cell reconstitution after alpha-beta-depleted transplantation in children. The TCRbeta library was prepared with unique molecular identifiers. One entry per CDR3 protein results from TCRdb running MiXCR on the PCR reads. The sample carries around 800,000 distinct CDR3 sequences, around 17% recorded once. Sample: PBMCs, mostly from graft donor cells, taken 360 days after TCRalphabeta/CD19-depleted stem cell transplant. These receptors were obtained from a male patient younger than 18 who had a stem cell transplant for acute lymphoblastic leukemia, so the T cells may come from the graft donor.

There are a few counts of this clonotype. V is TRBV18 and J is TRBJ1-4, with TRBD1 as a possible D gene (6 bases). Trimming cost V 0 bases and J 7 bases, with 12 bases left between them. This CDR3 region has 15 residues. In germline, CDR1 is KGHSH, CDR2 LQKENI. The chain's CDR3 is CASSPPGNRVEKLFF. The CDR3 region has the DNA TGTGCCAGCTCACCACCGGGGAACAGGGTTGAAAAACTGTTTTTT.

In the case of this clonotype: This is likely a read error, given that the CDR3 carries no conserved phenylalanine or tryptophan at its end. DNA for the CDR3: TGTGCCAGCAGCTTGGCGGGCGGGTCCTACGAGCAGTACTCC. This translates into CASSLAGGSYEQYS. V usage is TRBV5-6 and J usage is TRBJ2-7, with TRBD2 as a possible D gene (5 bases). The CDR3 is made up of 14 amino acids. The V gene lost 0 bases and the J gene lost 1 base, with 8 bases spanning the gap. The germline CDR1 and CDR2 sequences are SGHDT and YYEEEE.

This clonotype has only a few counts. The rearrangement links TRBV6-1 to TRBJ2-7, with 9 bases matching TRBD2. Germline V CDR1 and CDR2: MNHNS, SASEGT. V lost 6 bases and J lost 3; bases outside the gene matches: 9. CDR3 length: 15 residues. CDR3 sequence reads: CASRNGLASNYEQYF. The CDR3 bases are TGTGCCAGCAGGAACGGACTAGCGTCAAACTACGAGCAGTACTTC.

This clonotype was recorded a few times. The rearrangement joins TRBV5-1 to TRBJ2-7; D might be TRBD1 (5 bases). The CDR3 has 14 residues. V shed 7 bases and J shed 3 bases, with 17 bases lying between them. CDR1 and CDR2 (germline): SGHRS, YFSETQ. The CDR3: CASELDQGDYEQYF. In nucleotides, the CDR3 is TGCGCCAGCGAGCTTGACCAGGGTGACTACGAGCAGTACTTC.

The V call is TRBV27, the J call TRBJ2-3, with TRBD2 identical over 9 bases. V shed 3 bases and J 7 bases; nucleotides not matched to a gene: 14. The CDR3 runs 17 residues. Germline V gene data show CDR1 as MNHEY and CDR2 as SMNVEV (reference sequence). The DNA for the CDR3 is TGTGCCAGCAGTTTTCCGACAGCGGGAGGCCACTCCTATACGCAGTATTTT. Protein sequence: CASSFPTAGGHSYTQYF.

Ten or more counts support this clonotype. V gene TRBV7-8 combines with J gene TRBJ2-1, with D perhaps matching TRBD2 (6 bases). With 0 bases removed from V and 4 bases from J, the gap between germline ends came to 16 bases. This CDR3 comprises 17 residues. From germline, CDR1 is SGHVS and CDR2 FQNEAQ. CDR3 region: CASSLAIYLAPYNEQFF. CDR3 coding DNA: TGTGCCAGCAGCTTAGCGATTTACCTAGCGCCTTACAATGAGCAGTTCTTC.

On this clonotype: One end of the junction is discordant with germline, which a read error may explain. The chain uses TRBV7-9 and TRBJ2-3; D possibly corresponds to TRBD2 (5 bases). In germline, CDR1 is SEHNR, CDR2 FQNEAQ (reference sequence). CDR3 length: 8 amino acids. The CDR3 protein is CASSLGGF. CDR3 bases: TGTGCCAGCAGCTTAGGAGGGTTT. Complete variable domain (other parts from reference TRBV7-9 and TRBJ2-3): DTGVSQNPRHKITKRGQNVTFRCDPISEHNRLYWYRQTLGQGPEFLTYFQNEAQLEKSRLLSDRFSAERPKGSFSTLEIQRTEQGDSAMYLCASSLGGFGPGTRLTVL.

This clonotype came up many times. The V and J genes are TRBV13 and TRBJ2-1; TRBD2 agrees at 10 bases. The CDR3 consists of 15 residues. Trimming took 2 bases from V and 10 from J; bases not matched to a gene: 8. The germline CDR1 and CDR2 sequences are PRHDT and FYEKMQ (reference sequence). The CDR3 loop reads CASSLRGLAGEEQFF. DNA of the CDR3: TGTGCCAGCAGCTTACGGGGTCTAGCGGGGGAAGAGCAGTTCTTC.

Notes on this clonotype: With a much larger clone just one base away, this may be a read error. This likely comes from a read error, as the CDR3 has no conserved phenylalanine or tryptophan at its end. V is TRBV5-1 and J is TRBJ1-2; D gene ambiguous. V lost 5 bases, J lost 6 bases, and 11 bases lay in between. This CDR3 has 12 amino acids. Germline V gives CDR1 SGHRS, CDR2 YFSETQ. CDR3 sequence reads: CASSWRDDGYTL. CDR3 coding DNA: TGCGCCAGCAGTTGGAGGGATGATGGCTACACCCTC.

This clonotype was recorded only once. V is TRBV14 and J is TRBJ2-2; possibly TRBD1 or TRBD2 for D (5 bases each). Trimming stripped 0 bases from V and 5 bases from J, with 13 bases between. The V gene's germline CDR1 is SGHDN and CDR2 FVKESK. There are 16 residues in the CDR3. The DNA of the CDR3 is TGTGCCAGCAGCCAAGATGATGGGGGTTGGACCGGGGAGCTGTTTTTT. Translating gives CASSQDDGGWTGELFF.

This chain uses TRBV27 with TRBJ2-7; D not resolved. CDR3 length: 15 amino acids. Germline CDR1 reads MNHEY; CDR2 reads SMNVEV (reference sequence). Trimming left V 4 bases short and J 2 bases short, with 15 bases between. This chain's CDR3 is CASSWGTGRTYEQYF. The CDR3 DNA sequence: TGTGCCAGCAGTTGGGGTACTGGCAGGACCTACGAGCAGTACTTC.

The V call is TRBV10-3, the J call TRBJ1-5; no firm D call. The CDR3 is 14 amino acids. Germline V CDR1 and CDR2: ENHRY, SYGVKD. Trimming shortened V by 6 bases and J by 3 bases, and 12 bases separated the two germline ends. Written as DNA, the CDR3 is TGTGCCATCAGCGACACGTCCGCCAATCAGCCCCAGCATTTT. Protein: CAISDTSANQPQHF.

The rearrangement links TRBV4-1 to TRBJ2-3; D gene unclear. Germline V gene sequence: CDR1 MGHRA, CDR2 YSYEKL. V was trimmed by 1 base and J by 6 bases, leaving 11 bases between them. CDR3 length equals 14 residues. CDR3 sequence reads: CASSQAGLADTQYF. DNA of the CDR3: TGCGCCAGCAGCCAAGCGGGTCTGGCGGATACGCAGTATTTT.

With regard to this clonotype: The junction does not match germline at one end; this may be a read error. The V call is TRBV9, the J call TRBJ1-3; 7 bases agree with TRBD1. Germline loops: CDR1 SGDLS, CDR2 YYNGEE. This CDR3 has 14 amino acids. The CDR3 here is CASSPGGTGNTICF. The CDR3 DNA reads TGTGCCAGCAGCCCAGGGGGAACTGGAAACACCATATGTTTT.

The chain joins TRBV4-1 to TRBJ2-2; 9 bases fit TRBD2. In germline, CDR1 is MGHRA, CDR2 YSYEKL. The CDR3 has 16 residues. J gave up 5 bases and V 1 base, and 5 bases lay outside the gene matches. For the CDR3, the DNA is TGCGCCAGCAGCCAAGTCAGCGGGAGGAGAACCGGGGAGCTGTTTTTT. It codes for CASSQVSGRRTGELFF.

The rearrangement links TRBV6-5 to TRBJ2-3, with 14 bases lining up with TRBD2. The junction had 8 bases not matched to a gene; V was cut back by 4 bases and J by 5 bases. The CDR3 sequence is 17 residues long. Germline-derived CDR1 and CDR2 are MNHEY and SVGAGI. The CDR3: CASSSTQGLAGEDTQYF. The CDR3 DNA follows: TGTGCCAGCAGTTCCACCCAGGGACTAGCGGGAGAAGATACGCAGTATTTT.

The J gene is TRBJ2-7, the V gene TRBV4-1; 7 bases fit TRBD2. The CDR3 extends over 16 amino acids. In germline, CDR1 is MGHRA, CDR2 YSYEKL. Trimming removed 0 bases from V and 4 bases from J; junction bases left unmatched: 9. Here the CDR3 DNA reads TGCGCCAGCAGCCAAGATCAGAGGGAGGGGAATTACGAGCAGTACTTC. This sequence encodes CASSQDQREGNYEQYF.